This T cell receptor beta chain was retrieved from a study of blood T cell repertoires in COVID-19. The overall study: Sites in the United States, Italy and Spain provided acute and convalescent COVID-19 samples. The analysed material was cDNA or gDNA that came from T cells, B-cell-depleted T cells, or PBMCs.

Authors' processing steps: By means of reference gene primer amplification, nucleated cell counts were estimated. Repertoires were generated with immunoSEQ multiplex PCR, while TCRdb's copy carries only in-frame clones and drops some. V and J calls and clone size are given by that table; D and trimming were obtained from the DNA. The sample has about 120,000 clones, roughly 85% seen once. V lost 8 bases and J lost 4; bases outside the gene matches: 5. Germline assignment: CDR1 MNHEY and CDR2 SVGAGI. This CDR3 is 13 amino acids long. The origin of this receptor is a human donor in a cohort sampled during active COVID-19. Sequencing was done on a sample of peripheral blood. The chain carries TRBV6-5 and TRBJ2-4; the match to TRBD1 covers 7 bases. DNA for the CDR3: TGTGCCAGCGTCGGGACAGAGAAAAACATTCAGTACTTC. Encoded protein: CASVGTEKNIQYF.